These 2 T cell receptor beta chains share one sample of origin, sequenced in a study of long-term antiretroviral therapy in people with HIV. Version v3.0 of the immunoSEQ assay was performed at survey level. Clones were sequenced by immunoSEQ multiplex PCR, and TCRdb holds only the in-frame ones, with some missing. The sample has more than 20,000 clones; more than 85% are singletons. The sample here was unsorted PBMCs, taken 1.9 years after starting antiretroviral therapy. These receptors were collected from a woman in her twenties or thirties with HIV.

The chain recombines TRBV27 with TRBJ1-3, with D possibly being TRBD1 (6 bases). The V and J ends lost 2 bases and 6 bases respectively, with 8 bases between them. The CDR3 extends over 13 amino acids. In germline, CDR1 is MNHEY, CDR2 SMNVEV (reference sequence). CDR3 loop: CASSLTGSNTIYF. CDR3 coding DNA: TGTGCCAGCAGTTTAACAGGGTCAAACACCATATATTTT.

The chain combines TRBV5-8 with TRBJ1-5; no definite D call. Trimming removed 0 bases at V and 6 bases at J, with 13 bases between. The CDR3 spans 15 residues. The germline CDR1 and CDR2 sequences are SGHTS and YDEGEE. The CDR3 loop reads CASSLEGQSRQPQHF. The CDR3 DNA sequence: TGTGCCAGCAGCTTGGAGGGTCAGTCGCGTCAGCCCCAGCATTTT.